This TCR beta chain is from a study of T cell repertoires in aging, cancer and after chemotherapy. Amplification of TCR beta used genomic DNA extracted from peripheral blood. The CDR3 loop spans 11 amino acids. Deletions cut 0 bases from V and 7 bases from J, with 3 bases between. A single count supports this clonotype. Rearranged V-D-J TRB sequences were amplified with a mixed TRB-A/B primer pool. TCRdb used MiXCR to reprocess the multiplex PCR reads, holding one entry per CDR3 protein. The sample includes about 3,000 distinct CDR3 sequences, under 50% of them seen just once. Sequenced sample: blood. This receptor was taken from a human donor in good health. The chain carries TRBV12-3 or TRBV12-4 and TRBJ1-2; the D is unclear. The CDR3 region is CASSLASGYTF. The CDR3 region has the DNA TGTGCCAGCAGTTTAGCCTCTGGCTACACCTTC.